These T cell receptor beta chains were read from a single sample in a study of control samples from healthy donors and cancer patients. TCRdb's copy holds only in-frame clones and misses some; the assay was immunoSEQ multiplex PCR. The repertoire holds 150,000 to 200,000 clones, roughly 90% seen once, with roughly 1.3% in the top ten. Sequencing was done on a sample of blood. These receptors all stem from a woman aged 45 to 65 in good health. Both conserved end residues are part of each CDR3. D genes are given only for firm matches. Clone size is given for some rows only: seen once, a few or many times, or a class if the clone is expanded.

>TRBV15|NA|TRBJ1-6|NA
CATSRGDGWVSPLHF
TGTGCCACCAGCAGAGGGGATGGATGGGTTTCACCCCTCCACTTT
>TRBV19|NA|TRBJ1-1|NA
CASSMRSDTEAFF
TGTGCCAGTAGTATGAGGTCTGACACTGAAGCTTTCTTT
>TRBV4-3|NA|TRBJ1-5|NA
CASSQDLTPKQPQHF
TGCGCCAGCAGCCAAGATTTGACCCCTAAGCAGCCCCAGCATTTT
>TRBV27|few|TRBJ1-6|NA
CASSSRVFDNSPLHF
TGTGCCAGCAGTTCCAGGGTGTTCGATAATTCACCCCTCCACTTT
>TRBV30|NA|TRBJ1-4|NA
CAWSAPGAGEKLFF
TGTGCCTGGAGTGCCCCGGGGGCCGGTGAAAAACTGTTTTTT
>TRBV19|NA|TRBJ2-7|NA
CASSIVQGGRSYEQYF
TGTGCCAGTAGTATCGTCCAGGGAGGCCGGTCCTACGAGCAGTACTTC
>TRBV29-1|NA|TRBJ1-2|NA
CSVRADLYGYTF
TGCAGCGTTCGAGCAGACCTCTATGGCTACACCTTC
>TRBV4-1|NA|TRBJ2-1|NA
CASSQVTSSYNEQFF
TGCGCCAGCAGCCAAGTAACGAGCTCCTACAATGAGCAGTTCTTC
>TRBV7-2|NA|TRBJ2-7|TRBD1
CASTLTGQGASEQYF
TGTGCCAGCACCCTCACGGGACAGGGGGCCAGCGAGCAGTACTTC
>TRBV29-1|NA|TRBJ2-5|TRBD2
CSVEDSGLDQETQYF
TGCAGCGTTGAAGATTCCGGACTAGATCAAGAGACCCAGTACTTC
>TRBV9|NA|TRBJ2-1|NA
CASSVDLVAYNEQFF
TGTGCCAGCAGCGTCGATCTCGTTGCCTACAATGAGCAGTTCTTC
>TRBV5-4|NA|TRBJ1-3|TRBD1
CASSLGGQGSGNTIYF
TGTGCCAGCAGCTTGGGCGGACAGGGGTCGGGAAACACCATATATTTT
>TRBV29-1|NA|TRBJ2-7|NA
CSVVIGGEQYF
TGCAGCGTTGTAATTGGGGGGGAGCAGTACTTC
>TRBV28|NA|TRBJ2-1|TRBD1
CASSGQGAYNEQFF
TGTGCCAGCAGCGGACAGGGGGCGTACAATGAGCAGTTCTTC
>TRBV19|NA|TRBJ2-1|NA
CASTSRDLRLNNEQFF
TGTGCCAGTACCTCGCGTGATCTCCGCTTGAACAATGAGCAGTTCTTC
>TRBV7-9|NA|TRBJ1-2|NA
CASSREGLIGYTF
TGTGCCAGCAGCCGCGAAGGCCTTATAGGCTACACCTTC
>TRBV24-1|once|TRBJ2-1|NA
CATSDLHSGYNEQFF
TGTGCCACCAGTGATTTGCATAGCGGCTACAATGAGCAGTTCTTC
>TRBV19|NA|TRBJ2-6|NA
CASTPVGTSGANVLTF
TGTGCCAGTACCCCCGTCGGGACCTCTGGGGCCAACGTCCTGACTTTC
>TRBV9|NA|TRBJ2-3|TRBD2
CASSVATTSGGTDTQYF
TGTGCCAGCAGCGTAGCTACGACTAGCGGTGGCACAGATACGCAGTATTTT
>TRBV12-3/TRBV12-4|once|TRBJ1-2|NA
CASSWLGGYTF
TGTGCCAGCAGTTGGCTCGGTGGCTACACCTTC
>TRBV3-1/TRBV3-2|NA|TRBJ1-6|NA
CASSQWPSPLHF
TGTGCCAGCAGCCAATGGCCTTCACCCCTCCACTTT
>TRBV5-1|NA|TRBJ1-1|NA
CASSISPANTEAFF
TGCGCCAGCAGTATATCTCCTGCGAACACTGAAGCTTTCTTT
>TRBV30|NA|TRBJ2-7|TRBD1
CAWSVRGDRVYF
TGTGCCTGGAGTGTACGGGGGGACAGGGTATACTTC
>TRBV4-2|NA|TRBJ1-5|NA
CASSQDPGEYQPQHF
TGTGCCAGCAGCCAAGATCCCGGGGAGTATCAGCCCCAGCATTTT
>TRBV10-3|NA|TRBJ2-1|NA
CAIKSRDGGPNEQFF
TGTGCCATCAAGAGCCGGGACGGAGGACCTAATGAGCAGTTCTTC
>TRBV9|NA|TRBJ2-7|NA
CASSVAPQGTYEQYF
TGTGCCAGCAGCGTAGCACCACAGGGTACCTACGAGCAGTACTTC
>TRBV3-1/TRBV3-2|NA|TRBJ1-2|NA
CASSLTGTYGYTF
TGTGCCAGCAGCCTGACAGGAACCTATGGCTACACCTTC
>TRBV24-1|NA|TRBJ1-2|NA
CATPPHGQPGNYGYTF
TGTGCCACCCCCCCCCACGGACAGCCGGGTAACTATGGCTACACCTTC